The present T cell receptor (beta chain) was sequenced within a study of beta chain features in type 1 diabetes. Study at large: There were around 110 million sorted cells examined across all samples.

Reverse transcription of all isolated RNA meant that expressed TCRB transcripts were sequenced. Clones were read by immunoSEQ multiplex PCR, and TCRdb kept only the in-frame ones, dropping some. This table has 250,000 or so clones, about 63% appearing once. As to this clone: Antigen unknown.

CDR1 is SQVTM and CDR2 is ANQGSEA in the germline V gene. The V segment lost 5 bases and the J segment 7 bases; nucleotides outside the gene matches: 16. CDR3 length: 16 residues. By way of CD45RO/CCR7/CD25/CD127/CD95/CD27, the CD4+ regulatory, stem cell-like memory, central memory and naive cells were sorted. Study observations and caveats: Lower insertion and higher deletion counts appeared at VDJ junctions in type 1 diabetes patients. Relative to healthy donors, patients appeared to have naive, central memory and Treg TCRB repertoires that were more similar.

This receptor was taken from a man younger than 40 in good health. Material: naive CD4+ T cells from blood. The chain recombines TRBV29-1 with TRBJ2-1; TRBD1 matches at 8 bases. CDR3 coding DNA: TGCAGCGTTCTCAGTAGCCGGGACAGGTATCTAAATGAGCAGTTCTTC. Translated, it gives CSVLSSRDRYLNEQFF.